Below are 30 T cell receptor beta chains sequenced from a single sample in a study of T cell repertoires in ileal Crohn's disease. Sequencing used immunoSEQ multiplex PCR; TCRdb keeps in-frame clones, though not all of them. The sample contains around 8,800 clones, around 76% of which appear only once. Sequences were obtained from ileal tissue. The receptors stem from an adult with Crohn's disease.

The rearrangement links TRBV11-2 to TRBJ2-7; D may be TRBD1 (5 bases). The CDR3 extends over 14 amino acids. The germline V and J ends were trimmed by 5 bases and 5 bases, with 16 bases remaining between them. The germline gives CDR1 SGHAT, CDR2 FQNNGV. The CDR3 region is CASSPQGFLNEQYF. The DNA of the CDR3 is TGTGCCAGCAGCCCGCAGGGTTTCCTCAACGAGCAGTACTTC. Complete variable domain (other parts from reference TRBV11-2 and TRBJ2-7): EAGVAQSPRYKIIEKRQSVAFWCNPISGHATLYWYQQILGQGPKLLIQFQNNGVVDDSQLPKDRFSAERLKGVDSTLKIQPAKLEDSAVYLCASSPQGFLNEQYFGPGTRLTVT.

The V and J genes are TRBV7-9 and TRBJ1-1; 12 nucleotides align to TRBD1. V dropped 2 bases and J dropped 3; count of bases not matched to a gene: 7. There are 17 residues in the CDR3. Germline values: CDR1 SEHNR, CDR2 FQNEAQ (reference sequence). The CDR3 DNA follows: TGTGCCAGCAGCTTAATAGGGACAGGGGGCAGAGACACTGAAGCTTTCTTT. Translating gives CASSLIGTGGRDTEAFF.

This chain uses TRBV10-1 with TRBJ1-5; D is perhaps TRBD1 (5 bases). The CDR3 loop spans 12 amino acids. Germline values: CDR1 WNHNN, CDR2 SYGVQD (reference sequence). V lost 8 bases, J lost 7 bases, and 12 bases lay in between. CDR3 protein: CASGQGGQPQHF. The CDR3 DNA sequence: TGCGCCAGCGGGCAGGGCGGACAGCCCCAGCATTTT.

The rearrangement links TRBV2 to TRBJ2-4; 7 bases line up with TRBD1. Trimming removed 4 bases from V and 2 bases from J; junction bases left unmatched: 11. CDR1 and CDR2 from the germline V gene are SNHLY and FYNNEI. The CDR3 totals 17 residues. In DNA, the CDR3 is TGTGCCAGCAGTGTGAGACAGGGCTCCCTCACCAAAAACATTCAGTACTTC. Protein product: CASSVRQGSLTKNIQYF.

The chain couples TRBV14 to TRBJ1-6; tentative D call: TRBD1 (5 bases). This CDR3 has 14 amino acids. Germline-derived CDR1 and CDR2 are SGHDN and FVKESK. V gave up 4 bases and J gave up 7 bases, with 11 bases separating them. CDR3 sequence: CASSLGAPNSPLHF. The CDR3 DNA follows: TGTGCCAGCAGCCTTGGGGCGCCAAATTCACCCCTCCACTTT.

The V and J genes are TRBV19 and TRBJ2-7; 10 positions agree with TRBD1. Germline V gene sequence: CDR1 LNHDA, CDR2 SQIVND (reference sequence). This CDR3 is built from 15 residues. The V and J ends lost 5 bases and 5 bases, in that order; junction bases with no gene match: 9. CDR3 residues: CASSVATGGFNEQYF. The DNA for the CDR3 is TGTGCCAGTAGTGTAGCGACAGGGGGCTTCAACGAGCAGTACTTC.

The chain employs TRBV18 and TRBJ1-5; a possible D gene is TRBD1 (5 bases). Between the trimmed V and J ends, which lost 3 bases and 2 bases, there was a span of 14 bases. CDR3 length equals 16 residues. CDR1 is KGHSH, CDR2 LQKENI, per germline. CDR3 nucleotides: TGTGCCAGCTCACCTCCTGGTGGGGCTGGCAATCAGCCCCAGCATTTT. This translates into CASSPPGGAGNQPQHF.

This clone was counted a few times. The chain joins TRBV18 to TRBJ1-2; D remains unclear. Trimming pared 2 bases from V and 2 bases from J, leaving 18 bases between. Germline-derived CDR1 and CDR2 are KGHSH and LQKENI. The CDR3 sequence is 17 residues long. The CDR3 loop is CASSPNSGRPVNYGYTF. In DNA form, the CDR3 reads TGTGCCAGCTCACCAAACAGTGGCCGCCCGGTAAACTATGGCTACACCTTC.

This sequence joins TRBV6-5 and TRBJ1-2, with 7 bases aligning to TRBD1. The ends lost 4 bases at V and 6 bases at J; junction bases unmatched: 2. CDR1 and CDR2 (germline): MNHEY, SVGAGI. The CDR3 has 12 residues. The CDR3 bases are TGTGCCAGCAGTTTGACAGGGAATGGCTACACCTTC. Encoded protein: CASSLTGNGYTF.

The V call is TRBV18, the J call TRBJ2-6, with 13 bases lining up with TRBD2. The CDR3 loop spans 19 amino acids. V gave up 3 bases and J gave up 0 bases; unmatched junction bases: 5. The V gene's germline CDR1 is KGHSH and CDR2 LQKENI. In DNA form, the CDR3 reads TGTGCCAGCTCACCCCCGAGGACTAGCGGGAGCTCTGGGGCCAACGTCCTGACTTTC. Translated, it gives CASSPPRTSGSSGANVLTF.

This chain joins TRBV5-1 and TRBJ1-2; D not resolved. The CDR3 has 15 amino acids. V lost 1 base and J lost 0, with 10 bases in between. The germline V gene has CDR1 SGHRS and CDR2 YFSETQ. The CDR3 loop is CASSLSGTSNYGYTF. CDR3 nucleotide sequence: TGCGCCAGCAGCTTGAGCGGCACATCTAACTATGGCTACACCTTC.

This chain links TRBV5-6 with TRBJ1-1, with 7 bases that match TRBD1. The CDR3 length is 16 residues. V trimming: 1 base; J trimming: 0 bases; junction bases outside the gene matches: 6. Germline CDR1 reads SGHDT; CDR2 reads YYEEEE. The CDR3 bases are TGTGCCAGCAGCTTGAGGAGGGGGCTCATGAACACTGAAGCTTTCTTT. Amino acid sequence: CASSLRRGLMNTEAFF. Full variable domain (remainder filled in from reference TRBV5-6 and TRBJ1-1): DAGVTQSPTHLIKTRGQQVTLRCSPKSGHDTVSWYQQALGQGPQFIFQYYEEEERQRGNFPDRFSGHQFPNYSSELNVNALLLGDSALYLCASSLRRGLMNTEAFFGQGTRLTVV.

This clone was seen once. CDR3 residues: CASSRTSGSHEQYF. DNA of the CDR3: TGTGCCAGCAGTCGGACTAGCGGGAGTCACGAGCAGTACTTC. V gene TRBV6-5 combines with J gene TRBJ2-7, with 13 bases matching TRBD2. V gave up 5 bases and J gave up 5 bases; unmatched junction bases: 3. The length of the CDR3 is 14 residues. The germline V gene has CDR1 MNHEY and CDR2 SVGAGI.

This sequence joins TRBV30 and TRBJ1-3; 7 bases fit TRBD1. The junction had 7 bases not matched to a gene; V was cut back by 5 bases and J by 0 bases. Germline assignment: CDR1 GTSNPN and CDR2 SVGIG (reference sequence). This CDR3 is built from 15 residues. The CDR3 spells CAWSTGPFSGNTIYF. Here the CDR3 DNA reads TGTGCCTGGTCGACAGGGCCCTTCTCTGGAAACACCATATATTTT.

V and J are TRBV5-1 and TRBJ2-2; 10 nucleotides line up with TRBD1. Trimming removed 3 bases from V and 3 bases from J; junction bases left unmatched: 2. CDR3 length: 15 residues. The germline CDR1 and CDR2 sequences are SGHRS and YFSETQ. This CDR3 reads CASSSGTGDTGELFF. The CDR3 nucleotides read TGCGCCAGCAGCTCCGGGACAGGGGACACCGGGGAGCTGTTTTTT.

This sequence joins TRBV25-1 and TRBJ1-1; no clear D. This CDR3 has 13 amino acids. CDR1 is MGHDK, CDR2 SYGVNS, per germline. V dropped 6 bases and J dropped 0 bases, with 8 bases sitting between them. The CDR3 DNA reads TGTGCCAGCAGGGACTCACTGAACACTGAAGCTTTCTTT. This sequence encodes CASRDSLNTEAFF.

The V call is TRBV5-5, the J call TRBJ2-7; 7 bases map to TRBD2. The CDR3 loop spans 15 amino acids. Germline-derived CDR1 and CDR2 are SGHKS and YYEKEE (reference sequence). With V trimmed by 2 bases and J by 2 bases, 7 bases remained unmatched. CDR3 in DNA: TGTGCCAGCAGCTTTCGTCTAGCGGACGCCTACGAGCAGTACTTC. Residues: CASSFRLADAYEQYF.

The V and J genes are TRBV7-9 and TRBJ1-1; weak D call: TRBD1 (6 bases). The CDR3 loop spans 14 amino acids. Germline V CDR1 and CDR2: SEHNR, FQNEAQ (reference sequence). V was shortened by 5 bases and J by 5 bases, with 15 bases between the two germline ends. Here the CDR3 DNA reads TGTGCCAGCAGCCCGGACAGCTTTAGGACTGAAGCTTTCTTT. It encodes CASSPDSFRTEAFF.

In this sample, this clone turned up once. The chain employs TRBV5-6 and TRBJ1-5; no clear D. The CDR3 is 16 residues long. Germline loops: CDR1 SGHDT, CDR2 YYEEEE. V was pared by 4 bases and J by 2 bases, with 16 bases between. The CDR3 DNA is TGTGCCAGCAGCCAGAGAGGATTTAGCCGCAATCAGCCCCAGCATTTT. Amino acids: CASSQRGFSRNQPQHF.

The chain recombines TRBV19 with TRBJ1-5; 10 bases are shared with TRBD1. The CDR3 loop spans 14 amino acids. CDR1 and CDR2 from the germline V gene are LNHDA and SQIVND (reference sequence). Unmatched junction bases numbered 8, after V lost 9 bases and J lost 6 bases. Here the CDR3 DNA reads TGTGCCAGCATCCGACAGGGGGCAGGTCAGCCCCAGCATTTT. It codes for CASIRQGAGQPQHF.

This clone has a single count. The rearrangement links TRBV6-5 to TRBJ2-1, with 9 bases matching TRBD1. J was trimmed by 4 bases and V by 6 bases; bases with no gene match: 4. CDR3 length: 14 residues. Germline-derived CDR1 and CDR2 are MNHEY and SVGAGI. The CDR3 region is CASRVGQGYNEQFF. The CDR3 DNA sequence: TGTGCCAGCAGGGTCGGACAGGGGTACAATGAGCAGTTCTTC.

The CDR3 bases are TGTGCCAGCAGTTACCGGGACAGACGCTCTGGAAACACCATATATTTT. Its translation is CASSYRDRRSGNTIYF. V and J are TRBV6-5 and TRBJ1-3; 7 nucleotides agree with TRBD1. Germline CDR1 is MNHEY and CDR2 is SVGAGI. Trimming removed 2 bases from V and 0 bases from J; junction bases left unmatched: 4. The CDR3 has 16 residues.

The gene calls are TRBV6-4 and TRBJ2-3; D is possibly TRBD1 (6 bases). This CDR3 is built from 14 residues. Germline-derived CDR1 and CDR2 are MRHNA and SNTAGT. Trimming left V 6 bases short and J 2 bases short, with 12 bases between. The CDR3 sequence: CASSAGATTDTQYF. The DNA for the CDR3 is TGTGCCAGCAGCGCAGGGGCCACCACAGATACGCAGTATTTT.

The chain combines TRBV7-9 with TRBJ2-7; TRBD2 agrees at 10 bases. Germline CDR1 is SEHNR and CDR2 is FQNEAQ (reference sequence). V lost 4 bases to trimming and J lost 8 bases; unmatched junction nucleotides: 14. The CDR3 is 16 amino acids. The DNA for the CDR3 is TGTGCCAGCAGCTATCCCGGGACTAGCGACGGTTTGAAGCAGTACTTC. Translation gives CASSYPGTSDGLKQYF.

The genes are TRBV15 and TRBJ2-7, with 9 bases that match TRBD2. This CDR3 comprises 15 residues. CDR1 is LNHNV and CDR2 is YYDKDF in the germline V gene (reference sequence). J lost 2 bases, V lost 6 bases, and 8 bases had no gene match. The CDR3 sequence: CATRDSGRGTYEQYF. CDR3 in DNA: TGTGCCACCAGGGATAGCGGGAGAGGGACCTACGAGCAGTACTTC.

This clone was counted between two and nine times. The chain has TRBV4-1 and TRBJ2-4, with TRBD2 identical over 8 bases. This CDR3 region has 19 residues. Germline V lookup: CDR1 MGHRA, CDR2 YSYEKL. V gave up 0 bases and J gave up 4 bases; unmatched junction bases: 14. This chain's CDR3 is CASSQDPTGPRGGKNIQYF. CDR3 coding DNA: TGCGCCAGCAGCCAAGACCCTACCGGACCTCGGGGGGGGAAAAACATTCAGTACTTC.

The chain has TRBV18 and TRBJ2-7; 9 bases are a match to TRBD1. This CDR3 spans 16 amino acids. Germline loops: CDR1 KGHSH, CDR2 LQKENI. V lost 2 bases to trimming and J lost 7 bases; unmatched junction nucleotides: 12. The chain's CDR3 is CASSPYDPGTGREQYF. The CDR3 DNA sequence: TGTGCCAGCTCACCATACGACCCTGGGACAGGGAGGGAGCAGTACTTC.

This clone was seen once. This CDR3 reads CASSSTGSGGYEQYF. CDR3 nucleotide sequence: TGTGCCAGCAGCTCCACGGGGAGCGGGGGGTACGAGCAGTACTTC. This rearrangement joins TRBV5-6 to TRBJ2-7; TRBD2 matches at 9 bases. The CDR3 is 15 residues long. The trim removed 3 bases at V and 4 bases at J, leaving 8 bases unmatched. Germline V gene sequence: CDR1 SGHDT, CDR2 YYEEEE.

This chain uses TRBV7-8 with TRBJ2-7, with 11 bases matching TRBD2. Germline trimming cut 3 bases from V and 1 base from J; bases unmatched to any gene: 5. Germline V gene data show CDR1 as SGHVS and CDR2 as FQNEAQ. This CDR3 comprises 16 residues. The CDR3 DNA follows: TGTGCCAGCAGCTTGGGACTAGCGGTAACATCCTACGAGCAGTACTTC. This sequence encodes CASSLGLAVTSYEQYF.

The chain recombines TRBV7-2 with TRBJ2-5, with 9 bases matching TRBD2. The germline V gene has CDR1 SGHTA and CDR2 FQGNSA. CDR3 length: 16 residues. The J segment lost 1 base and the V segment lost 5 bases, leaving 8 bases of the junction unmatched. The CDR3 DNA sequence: TGTGCCAGCAGCCTGGGCGGGGGGGCTGGCCAAGAGACCCAGTACTTC. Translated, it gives CASSLGGGAGQETQYF.